The following is a T cell receptor (beta chain) sequence with its context. CDR3 length equals 14 residues. Trimming pared 6 bases from V and 0 bases from J, leaving 12 bases between. Germline V gene data show CDR1 as SGDLS and CDR2 as YYNGEE. The data belong to a study of blood T cell repertoires in COVID-19. On the study more broadly: Sites in the United States, Italy and Spain provided acute and convalescent COVID-19 samples. Sample material is recorded as cDNA or gDNA derived from T cells, B-cell-depleted T cells, or PBMCs.

Data came from immunoSEQ multiplex PCR; TCRdb stores just in-frame clones and leaves some out. The data hold about 96,000 clones, with around 85% observed a single time. The chain employs TRBV9 and TRBJ1-1; D is undetermined. The sample consisted of peripheral blood. This clonotype was obtained from a woman aged 55-70 years with acute or convalescent COVID-19. Here the CDR3 reads CASTKTGLNTEAFF. The DNA of the CDR3 is TGTGCCAGCACGAAAACGGGGTTGAACACTGAAGCTTTCTTT.